The 31 T cell receptor beta chains below were found in one sample sequenced in a study of blood T cell repertoires in COVID-19. The data were produced by immunoSEQ multiplex PCR, yet TCRdb's version contains in-frame clones alone and is incomplete. The sample shows about 230,000 clones, 75% to 90% of them seen only once. Sequenced: peripheral blood. Receptor source: a woman in her sixties or seventies with active or convalescent COVID-19.

This rearrangement joins TRBV28 to TRBJ2-5; D is undetermined. Trimming took off 5 bases at V and 2 bases at J, with 6 bases between the two ends. This CDR3 region has 12 residues. The germline CDR1 and CDR2 sequences are MDHEN and SYDVKM. CDR3 sequence (DNA): TGTGCCAGCAGTCCCGGTCAAGAGACCCAGTACTTC. Its protein product is CASSPGQETQYF.

The chain recombines TRBV24-1 with TRBJ2-3; no clear D. The CDR3 extends over 17 amino acids. Germline assignment: CDR1 KGHDR and CDR2 SFDVKD. Trimming took 3 bases from V and 2 from J, leaving 17 bases between them. CDR3 protein: CATSDPVHRYPTDTQYF. The DNA of the CDR3 is TGTGCCACCAGTGATCCGGTCCACCGTTATCCCACAGATACGCAGTATTTT.

The chain joins TRBV7-6 to TRBJ1-5; D ambiguous. Germline loops: CDR1 SGHVS, CDR2 FNYEAQ. This CDR3 spans 14 amino acids. V was clipped by 0 bases and J by 2 bases, with 5 bases between them. The CDR3 DNA sequence: TGTGCCAGCAGCTTAGCGGAGGGCAATCAGCCCCAGCATTTT. Translated, it gives CASSLAEGNQPQHF.

V gene TRBV11-1 combines with J gene TRBJ2-1; D is possibly TRBD1 (5 bases). Germline CDR1 is SGHAT and CDR2 is FQDESV (reference sequence). The CDR3 runs to 13 residues. Trimming left V 4 bases short and J 3 bases short, with 7 bases between. The CDR3 DNA reads as TGTGCCAGCAGCTCCGACAGCTACAATGAGCAGTTCTTC. Translation gives CASSSDSYNEQFF.

The genes are TRBV10-3 and TRBJ2-7; no clear D. CDR1 ENHRY and CDR2 SYGVKD come from the germline V gene. The CDR3 has 14 residues. V was shortened by 5 bases and J by 0 bases, with 11 bases between the two germline ends. As DNA, the CDR3 is TGTGCCATCAGTTCTCACCCGAGCTCCTACGAGCAGTACTTC. As protein: CAISSHPSSYEQYF.

The gene calls are TRBV2 and TRBJ2-5; TRBD1 matches 7 bases. V dropped 3 bases and J dropped 1; count of bases not matched to a gene: 5. The germline gives CDR1 SNHLY, CDR2 FYNNEI. This CDR3 has 15 residues. CDR3 DNA: TGTGCCAGCAGTGATAACAGGGGACCCCAAGAGACCCAGTACTTC. Its translation is CASSDNRGPQETQYF.

The chain employs TRBV3-1 (or the pseudogene TRBV3-2) and TRBJ2-2; D might be TRBD2 (5 bases). CDR1 is LGHDT and CDR2 is YNNKEL in the germline V gene (reference sequence). The length of the CDR3 is 14 residues. Trimming removed 4 bases at V and 6 bases at J, with 12 bases between. The DNA of the CDR3 is TGTGCCAGCAGCCCCTTAACTAGTGCCGGGGAGCTGTTTTTT. It yields the protein CASSPLTSAGELFF.

The chain links TRBV21-1 to TRBJ1-2; no check of the table's D call, TRBD1, against the DNA was made. TRBV21-1 is an annotated pseudogene. There are 15 residues in the CDR3. CDR3 in DNA: TGTGCCAGCAGCAAAGGGGGGCAGGGGTGCTATGGCTACACCTTC. This gives the protein CASSKGGQGCYGYTF.

About this clone: This sample includes further DNA sequences coding for the same CDR3. The J gene is TRBJ1-2, the V gene TRBV6-5; 8 bases are shared with TRBD1. Germline V gives CDR1 MNHEY, CDR2 SVGAGI. V lost 2 bases and J lost 2; bases outside the gene matches: 4. The length of the CDR3 is 15 residues. As DNA, the CDR3 is TGTGCCAGCAGTTACAGCGGACAGGGCAACTATGGCTACACCTTC. Protein sequence: CASSYSGQGNYGYTF.

V usage is TRBV30 and J usage is TRBJ2-5, with 10 positions matching TRBD1. This CDR3 spans 14 amino acids. With V trimmed by 3 bases and J by 1 base, 2 bases remained unmatched. CDR1 is GTSNPN and CDR2 is SVGIG in the germline V gene (reference sequence). The CDR3 coding sequence is TGTGCCTGGAGACGGACAGGGGGCCAAGAGACCCAGTACTTC. It codes for CAWRRTGGQETQYF. Looking up the rest from reference TRBV30 and TRBJ2-5 gives the full variable domain: SQTIHQWPATLVQPVGSPLSLECTVEGTSNPNLYWYRQAAGRGLQLLFYSVGIGQISSEVPQNLSASRPQDRQFILSSKKLLLSDSGFYLCAWRRTGGQETQYFGPGTRLLVL.

This clone was counted only a few times. The chain links TRBV27 to TRBJ2-3; possibly TRBD1 for D (5 bases). The CDR3 runs to 16 residues. V lost 6 bases and J lost 0, with 16 bases in between. CDR1 and CDR2 from the germline V gene are MNHEY and SMNVEV (reference sequence). CDR3 sequence (DNA): TGTGCCAGCAGCCGACAGACAGCTTCTAGCACAGATACGCAGTATTTT. It specifies CASSRQTASSTDTQYF.

This chain uses TRBV28 with TRBJ1-4; tentative D call: TRBD1 (5 bases). V was clipped by 2 bases and J by 10 bases, with 11 bases between them. This CDR3 has 13 residues. CDR1 and CDR2 from the germline V gene are MDHEN and SYDVKM. CDR3 sequence: CASSLQGGGKLFF. CDR3 sequence (DNA): TGTGCCAGCAGTTTACAGGGAGGTGGAAAACTGTTTTTT.

This chain uses TRBV6-5 with TRBJ2-2; a weak D match, TRBD1 (6 bases). Between the trimmed V and J ends, which lost 8 bases and 7 bases, there was a span of 14 bases. This CDR3 region has 13 residues. From germline, CDR1 is MNHEY and CDR2 SVGAGI. CDR3 nucleotide sequence: TGTGCCAGCGGAAGGGGGTCGGTCGGGGAGCTGTTTTTT. Its translation is CASGRGSVGELFF.

A few counts support this clone. The J gene is TRBJ1-4, the V gene TRBV19; perhaps TRBD1 as D (5 bases). CDR3 length: 13 residues. V lost 9 bases and J 10 bases, leaving 18 bases between the germline ends. Germline values: CDR1 LNHDA, CDR2 SQIVND (reference sequence). The CDR3 nucleotides read TGTGCCAGCCGGAGGGTAGGGGCTGGAAAACTGTTTTTT. Amino acids: CASRRVGAGKLFF.

V gene TRBV30 combines with J gene TRBJ2-1, with D possibly being TRBD2 (6 bases). V lost 5 bases and J lost 8, with 22 bases in between. From germline, CDR1 is GTSNPN and CDR2 SVGIG (reference sequence). This CDR3 comprises 15 residues. CDR3 coding DNA: TGTGCCTGGTCGCCCCAGGGAGGCAGGAGCCATGAGCAGTTCTTC. Translation gives CAWSPQGGRSHEQFF.

V gene TRBV7-9 combines with J gene TRBJ1-1, with 11 nucleotides matching TRBD1. With V trimmed by 5 bases and J by 5 bases, 4 bases remained unmatched. Germline V gives CDR1 SEHNR, CDR2 FQNEAQ (reference sequence). This CDR3 contains 14 residues. This CDR3 is CASSRGTGGTEAFF. The CDR3 DNA follows: TGTGCCAGCAGCCGCGGGACAGGGGGAACTGAAGCTTTCTTT.

J is TRBJ2-3 and V is TRBV4-2, with a tentative D call TRBD2 (5 bases). Per germline, CDR1 LGHNA and CDR2 YNFKEQ. There are 15 residues in the CDR3. Trimming took 2 bases from V and 2 from J, leaving 11 bases between them. The CDR3: CASSQSWTPTDTQYF. Written as DNA, the CDR3 is TGTGCCAGCAGCCAATCTTGGACTCCCACAGATACGCAGTATTTT.

The rearrangement joins TRBV3-1 (or the pseudogene TRBV3-2) to TRBJ1-1; D remains ambiguous. The CDR3 has 13 residues. Germline CDR1 LGHDT, CDR2 YNNKEL (reference sequence). Trimming removed 4 bases from V and 3 bases from J, with 9 bases in between. CDR3 nucleotide sequence: TGTGCCAGCAGCCCCCGCGAAGACACTGAAGCTTTCTTT. The encoded protein is CASSPREDTEAFF.

The chain has TRBV5-1 and TRBJ2-5; tentative D call: TRBD2 (5 bases). The V end was cut by 0 bases, the J end by 1 base, with 7 bases between. The CDR3 loop spans 14 amino acids. In germline, CDR1 is SGHRS, CDR2 YFSETQ. CDR3 region: CASSLVRVQETQYF. Here the CDR3 DNA reads TGCGCCAGCAGCTTGGTGCGGGTCCAAGAGACCCAGTACTTC.

The rearrangement joins TRBV7-2 to TRBJ1-1; TRBD1 matches at 7 bases. With 3 bases clipped from V and 3 bases from J, the junction kept 7 bases outside the gene matches. Germline V gives CDR1 SGHTA, CDR2 FQGNSA. This CDR3 spans 15 amino acids. CDR3 nucleotides: TGTGCCAGCAGCTTCGACAGGGCAGCGTACACTGAAGCTTTCTTT. Translated: CASSFDRAAYTEAFF.

This chain links TRBV23-1 with TRBJ2-7; the match to TRBD2 covers 7 bases. TRBV23-1 is placed among ORFs of uncertain function. Unmatched junction bases numbered 14, after V lost 3 bases and J lost 0 bases. The CDR3 is 18 residues long. The CDR3: CASSQGGSAYRSSYEQYF. For the CDR3, the DNA is TGCGCCAGCAGTCAGGGCGGGAGCGCATATAGGAGCTCCTACGAGCAGTACTTC.

The chain links TRBV3-1 (or the pseudogene TRBV3-2) to TRBJ2-3; the match to TRBD2 covers 16 bases. Germline V lookup: CDR1 LGHDT, CDR2 YNNKEL (reference sequence). The V gene end was trimmed by 8 bases and the J gene end by 15 bases; junction bases not matched to a gene: 14. This CDR3 region has 15 residues. Written as DNA, the CDR3 is TGTGCCAGCGCAGAACCAGGGACTAGCGGGAGGGCTGTCTATTTT. This encodes CASAEPGTSGRAVYF.

The count of this clone is one. The CDR3 DNA is TGCGCCAGCAGCTCTGGTCGCGTTTCCGGAGGTGAGCAGTTCTTC. Its protein is CASSSGRVSGGEQFF. The chain recombines TRBV5-1 with TRBJ2-1, with D perhaps matching TRBD2 (5 bases). V gave up 3 bases and J gave up 9 bases, with 19 bases separating them. The CDR3 is 15 residues long. CDR1 and CDR2 (germline): SGHRS, YFSETQ. The entire variable domain, with the rest obtained from reference TRBV5-1 and TRBJ2-1, is as follows: KAGVTQTPRYLIKTRGQQVTLSCSPISGHRSVSWYQQTPGQGLQFLFEYFSETQRNKGNFPGRFSGRQFSNSRSEMNVSTLELGDSALYLCASSSGRVSGGEQFFGPGTRLTVL.

The chain combines TRBV6-5 with TRBJ1-1, with D possibly matching TRBD1 (6 bases). CDR1 is MNHEY and CDR2 is SVGAGI in the germline V gene. This CDR3 contains 15 residues. V gave up 6 bases and J gave up 5 bases, with 19 bases separating them. CDR3 coding DNA: TGTGCCAGCAGGATCCTGGGGGGGCGGGTTACTGAAGCTTTCTTT. Translating it yields CASRILGGRVTEAFF.

This rearrangement joins TRBV27 to TRBJ2-7, with a tentative D call TRBD2 (5 bases). The germline V and J ends were trimmed by 6 bases and 0 bases, with 15 bases remaining between them. The CDR3 sequence is 15 residues long. Germline assignment: CDR1 MNHEY and CDR2 SMNVEV (reference sequence). This CDR3 is CASSPSGRASYEQYF. In DNA form, the CDR3 reads TGTGCCAGCAGCCCCAGCGGCCGGGCCTCCTACGAGCAGTACTTC.

CDR3: CASSEALGTGGPQETQYF. The CDR3 region has the DNA TGTGCCAGCAGTGAAGCGCTTGGTACAGGGGGTCCGCAAGAGACCCAGTACTTC. The J gene is TRBJ2-5, the V gene TRBV6-1; TRBD1 matches at 8 bases. CDR1 MNHNS and CDR2 SASEGT come from the germline V gene. The CDR3 covers 18 residues. The V segment lost 0 bases and the J segment 2 bases; nucleotides outside the gene matches: 11.

The chain recombines TRBV5-1 with TRBJ2-1; D uncertain. Germline CDR1 reads SGHRS; CDR2 reads YFSETQ. Trimming shortened V by 2 bases and J by 8 bases, and 11 bases separated the two germline ends. The CDR3 is 13 residues long. CDR3 loop: CASSFLSLYEQFF. CDR3 bases: TGCGCCAGCAGCTTTCTTAGCTTATATGAGCAGTTCTTC.

V is TRBV5-1 and J is TRBJ2-3, with TRBD2 identical over 9 bases. With V trimmed by 3 bases and J by 3 bases, 8 bases remained unmatched. This CDR3 has 16 amino acids. CDR1 is SGHRS and CDR2 is YFSETQ in the germline V gene. The CDR3 protein is CASSSLAGRGTDTQYF. The CDR3 DNA follows: TGCGCCAGCAGCTCCCTAGCGGGACGGGGAACAGATACGCAGTATTTT.

V usage is TRBV5-1 and J usage is TRBJ2-5, with D possibly TRBD2 on 6 matching bases. The V gene's germline CDR1 is SGHRS and CDR2 YFSETQ. V was pared by 4 bases and J by 5 bases, with 21 bases between. The CDR3 has 16 amino acids. CDR3 bases: TGCGCCAGCAGCAACCTAGTGGGGGGACTTACTGAGACCCAGTACTTC. Translation gives CASSNLVGGLTETQYF.

CDR3 bases: TGTGCCAGCTCACCCGAGGTACAGGGCTCTGGAAACACCATATATTTT. Encoded protein: CASSPEVQGSGNTIYF. The chain has TRBV18 and TRBJ1-3, with D possibly matching TRBD1 (6 bases). V was shortened by 3 bases and J by 0 bases, with 12 bases between the two germline ends. Germline V gene data show CDR1 as KGHSH and CDR2 as LQKENI. The CDR3 sequence is 16 residues long.

This sequence joins TRBV9 and TRBJ1-6; a weak D match, TRBD1 (6 bases). Germline loops: CDR1 SGDLS, CDR2 YYNGEE. This CDR3 contains 15 residues. V lost 0 bases to trimming and J lost 4 bases, with 8 bases between them. The CDR3 nucleotides read TGTGCCAGCAGCGTAGAGGACAGTTATAATTCACCCCTCCACTTT. It is translated as CASSVEDSYNSPLHF.